This entry lists 12 T cell receptor beta chains sequenced from one sample in a study of Tregs in tolerant kidney transplant recipients. Sequencing was performed with immunoSEQ multiplex PCR; in TCRdb, only in-frame clones are kept and a portion is missing. The sample has about 240,000 clones, approximately 84% seen once. The sequenced sample consisted of CD4+ T cells from blood. These receptors were taken from a human donor in good health.

As DNA, the CDR3 is TGTGCCAGCAGCTTGGAAGTACGAGGGATCTATGGCTACACCTTC. Its protein is CASSLEVRGIYGYTF. V gene TRBV5-8 combines with J gene TRBJ1-2; D is ambiguous. Germline V gene data show CDR1 as SGHTS and CDR2 as YDEGEE. The CDR3 spans 15 residues. Trimming stripped 0 bases from V and 4 bases from J, with 13 bases between.

The rearrangement joins TRBV11-2 to TRBJ2-7; D remains ambiguous. The CDR3 sequence is 14 residues long. Trimming pared 4 bases from V and 0 bases from J, leaving 10 bases between. Germline CDR1 SGHAT, CDR2 FQNNGV. CDR3 protein: CASSSGWGSYEQYF. For the CDR3, the DNA is TGTGCCAGCAGCTCCGGGTGGGGCTCCTACGAGCAGTACTTC.

The chain employs TRBV29-1 and TRBJ2-1; 7 bases fit TRBD2. This CDR3 spans 11 amino acids. Trimming cost V 8 bases and J 8 bases; bases outside gene matches: 6. CDR1 and CDR2 (germline): SQVTM, ANQGSEA. The CDR3 nucleotides read TGCAGCTTCGGGAGGAGGGATGAGCAGTTCTTC. Translating gives CSFGRRDEQFF.

The J gene is TRBJ1-1, the V gene TRBV5-8, with D maybe TRBD1 (5 bases). The ends were cut back, 0 bases at V and 0 bases at J, with 21 bases in the middle. The CDR3 sequence is 19 residues long. CDR1 and CDR2 from the germline V gene are SGHTS and YDEGEE. The CDR3, as DNA: TGTGCCAGCAGCTTGGGGGGACGCAGGGCAAGCTACATGAACACTGAAGCTTTCTTT. Protein sequence: CASSLGGRRASYMNTEAFF.

The genes are TRBV6-5 and TRBJ1-2; D is undetermined. The CDR3 length is 11 residues. Looked up from germline, CDR1 is MNHEY and CDR2 is SVGAGI. Trimming took off 5 bases at V and 2 bases at J, with 3 bases between the two ends. The CDR3 spells CASSENYGYTF. CDR3 in DNA: TGTGCCAGCAGTGAAAACTATGGCTACACCTTC.

The chain has TRBV9 and TRBJ1-1, with D maybe TRBD1 (5 bases). Germline V gives CDR1 SGDLS, CDR2 YYNGEE. V lost 0 bases to trimming and J lost 0 bases, with 9 bases between them. There are 15 residues in the CDR3. The CDR3 DNA reads as TGTGCCAGCAGCGTAGGATCAGGGCTGAACACTGAAGCTTTCTTT. Protein: CASSVGSGLNTEAFF.

A few counts support this clone. The CDR3 sequence: CASTGPGGTTEAFF. The CDR3 nucleotides read TGTGCCAGCACAGGCCCAGGGGGGACCACTGAAGCTTTCTTT. The V call is TRBV2, the J call TRBJ1-1; 7 bases map to TRBD1. Per the germline V gene, CDR1 is SNHLY and CDR2 is FYNNEI. After removal of 7 bases from V and 4 bases from J, the junction contained 9 bases not matched to a gene. CDR3 length equals 14 residues.

A note on this clone: Other DNA sequences in the sample encode the same CDR3. J is TRBJ1-5 and V is TRBV7-6; 7 positions agree with TRBD1. The germline CDR1 and CDR2 sequences are SGHVS and FNYEAQ. The CDR3 has 16 amino acids. Germline trimming cut 1 base from V and 0 bases from J; bases unmatched to any gene: 3. The CDR3, as DNA: TGTGCCAGCAGCTTAGGACAGGGACTTAGCAATCAGCCCCAGCATTTT. It encodes CASSLGQGLSNQPQHF. Combining the CDR3 with reference TRBV7-6 and TRBJ1-5 gives the whole variable domain GAGVSQSPRYKVTKRGQDVALRCDPISGHVSLYWYRQALGQGPEFLTYFNYEAQQDKSGLPNDRFSAERPEGSISTLTIQRTEQRDSAMYRCASSLGQGLSNQPQHFGDGTRLSIL.

V and J are TRBV6-1 and TRBJ1-2; 8 positions match TRBD1. The germline gives CDR1 MNHNS, CDR2 SASEGT. CDR3 size: 15 residues. The J segment lost 4 bases and the V segment lost 0 bases, leaving 4 bases of the junction unmatched. The CDR3 nucleotides read TGTGCCAGCAGTGAAGCCCGGACAGGGATCTATGGCTACACCTTC. Its translation: CASSEARTGIYGYTF.

The V and J genes are TRBV7-8 and TRBJ1-5; 8 bases agree with TRBD1. The germline gives CDR1 SGHVS, CDR2 FQNEAQ. The CDR3 is 14 residues long. Trimming cost V 2 bases and J 8 bases; bases outside gene matches: 5. The CDR3 loop is CASSLSTGDKPQHF. The DNA of the CDR3 is TGTGCCAGCAGCTTATCGACAGGGGACAAGCCCCAGCATTTT. Together with reference TRBV7-8 and TRBJ1-5, the CDR3 gives the full variable domain: GAGVSQSPRYKVAKRGQDVALRCDPISGHVSLFWYQQALGQGPEFLTYFQNEAQLDKSGLPSDRFFAERPEGSVSTLKIQRTQQEDSAVYLCASSLSTGDKPQHFGDGTRLSIL.

This chain joins TRBV6-1 and TRBJ2-1; TRBD2 aligns across 7 bases. Germline loops: CDR1 MNHNS, CDR2 SASEGT. This CDR3 region has 14 residues. The ends lost 6 bases at V and 0 bases at J; junction bases unmatched: 2. As DNA, the CDR3 is TGTGCCAGCAGGGGGGGGAGCTCCTACAATGAGCAGTTCTTC. This translates into CASRGGSSYNEQFF.

The chain uses TRBV7-9 and TRBJ2-3, with 9 bases matching TRBD2. The ends lost 3 bases at V and 2 bases at J; junction bases unmatched: 6. In germline, CDR1 is SEHNR, CDR2 FQNEAQ (reference sequence). The CDR3 contains 16 residues. CDR3 sequence: CASSFSTSGHTDTQYF. The CDR3 DNA reads TGTGCCAGCAGCTTTTCGACTAGCGGCCACACAGATACGCAGTATTTT.